The 5 T cell receptor beta chains given below trace back to one sample, sequenced in a study of blood T cell repertoires in COVID-19. Generated by immunoSEQ multiplex PCR, the TCRdb table keeps only in-frame clones and is missing some. Of around 56,000 clones in the sample, more than 70% were seen once. Sequencing was performed on peripheral blood. The source is a human donor in a cohort sampled during active COVID-19.

This sequence joins TRBV7-8 and TRBJ2-7, with 12 bases identical to TRBD2. This CDR3 comprises 18 residues. In germline, CDR1 is SGHVS, CDR2 FQNEAQ. The junction had 11 bases not matched to a gene; V was cut back by 5 bases and J by 0 bases. The CDR3 protein is CASSMPLAGGQLSYEQYF. The CDR3 bases are TGTGCCAGCAGCATGCCACTAGCGGGGGGCCAACTCTCCTACGAGCAGTACTTC.

This clone was observed a handful of times. V gene TRBV7-8 combines with J gene TRBJ1-4; 7 bases are a match to TRBD1. In germline, CDR1 is SGHVS, CDR2 FQNEAQ. Losses at the gene ends were 0 bases for V and 8 bases for J; bases not matched to a gene: 3. This CDR3 spans 14 amino acids. CDR3 in DNA: TGTGCCAGCAGCTTAGCGGGGGACAGAGAAAAACTGTTTTTT. Encoded protein: CASSLAGDREKLFF.

The V call is TRBV7-2, the J call TRBJ1-1; 7 nucleotides align to TRBD1. The CDR3 spans 14 residues. From germline, CDR1 is SGHTA and CDR2 FQGNSA. The V segment lost 0 bases and the J segment 5 bases; nucleotides outside the gene matches: 3. Here the CDR3 reads CASSLALTGTEAFF. In DNA, the CDR3 is TGTGCCAGCAGCTTAGCGCTGACAGGGACTGAAGCTTTCTTT.

The chain has TRBV18 and TRBJ1-2; D gene unclear. Germline V CDR1 and CDR2: KGHSH, LQKENI. The CDR3 is 15 amino acids. V lost 2 bases, J lost 0 bases, and 10 bases lay in between. The chain's CDR3 is CASSPVGDPNYGYTF. The CDR3 DNA reads as TGTGCCAGCTCACCAGTCGGAGACCCTAACTATGGCTACACCTTC.

The V and J genes are TRBV19 and TRBJ2-3; TRBD1 might be the D (5 bases). This CDR3 is 16 amino acids long. Trimming took off 2 bases at V and 0 bases at J, with 12 bases between the two ends. The germline V gene encodes CDR1 LNHDA and CDR2 SQIVND (reference sequence). CDR3 DNA sequence: TGTGCCAGTAGTATAAGAGCTCAGGGCAGCACAGATACGCAGTATTTT. This encodes CASSIRAQGSTDTQYF. Filled out from reference TRBV19 and TRBJ2-3, the complete variable domain reads DGGITQSPKYLFRKEGQNVTLSCEQNLNHDAMYWYRQDPGQGLRLIYYSQIVNDFQKGDIAEGYSVSREKKESFPLTVTSAQKNPTAFYLCASSIRAQGSTDTQYFGPGTRLTVL.